These 24 T cell receptor beta chains originate from one sample sequenced in a study of metastatic and nonmetastatic thyroid tumors. Using MiXCR, TCRdb re-called clones from the PCR reads. The sample includes tens of thousands of clones, roughly 12% seen only once; the top ten take roughly a quarter. Prior to thyroid surgery, none of the patients had received any treatment. What was sequenced was blood. These receptor sequences come from a female donor with papillary thyroid cancer or a benign thyroid nodule (not recorded which). Some clones in this sample may be carry-over from other donors' samples.

This clone was detected many times. This chain uses TRBV4-3 with TRBJ2-3, with D uncertain. Per the germline V gene, CDR1 is LGHNA and CDR2 is YSLEER. V gave up 2 bases and J gave up 2 bases, with 8 bases separating them. The CDR3 length is 14 residues. The CDR3 DNA reads as TGCGCCAGCAGCCAATGGCAGAACACAGATACGCAGTATTTT. This encodes CASSQWQNTDTQYF.

Many counts were recorded for this clone. V gene TRBV19 combines with J gene TRBJ2-2; D unresolved. The V gene lost 3 bases and the J gene lost 2 bases, with 7 bases spanning the gap. The CDR3 spans 14 residues. From germline, CDR1 is LNHDA and CDR2 SQIVND (reference sequence). CDR3 region: CASSMAVNTGELFF. CDR3 sequence (DNA): TGTGCCAGTAGTATGGCGGTAAACACCGGGGAGCTGTTTTTT.

V and J are TRBV3-1 and TRBJ2-6, with D tentatively TRBD2 (5 bases). The germline V gene encodes CDR1 LGHDT and CDR2 YNNKEL (reference sequence). The CDR3 length is 19 residues. V lost 0 bases and J lost 0, with 15 bases in between. The CDR3 loop is CASSQELARAFSGANVLTF. The CDR3 DNA reads TGTGCCAGCAGCCAAGAACTGGCGCGGGCCTTCTCTGGGGCCAACGTCCTGACTTTC. Looking up the rest from reference TRBV3-1 and TRBJ2-6 gives the full variable domain: DTAVSQTPKYLVTQMGNDKSIKCEQNLGHDTMYWYKQDSKKFLKIMFSYNNKELIINETVPNRFSPKSPDKAHLNLHINSLELGDSAVYFCASSQELARAFSGANVLTFGAGSRLTVL.

This clone showed up many times. The chain recombines TRBV28 with TRBJ1-1; D gene uncertain. Trimming stripped 7 bases from V and 5 bases from J, with 14 bases between. The germline V gene encodes CDR1 MDHEN and CDR2 SYDVKM. The CDR3 runs to 13 residues. CDR3 nucleotide sequence: TGTGCCAGCATCCAATACAAGAGGACTGAAGCTTTCTTT. The encoded protein is CASIQYKRTEAFF.

Many counts were recorded for this clone. This chain joins TRBV20-1 and TRBJ1-6, with 8 bases fitting TRBD1. The ends lost 6 bases at V and 10 bases at J; junction bases unmatched: 8. The CDR3 sequence is 13 residues long. The germline V gene has CDR1 DFQATT and CDR2 SNEGSKA (reference sequence). The CDR3 region has the DNA TGCAGTGCCGAGGACAGGGTAGACTCACCCCTCCACTTT. Protein sequence: CSAEDRVDSPLHF.

Many counts were recorded for this clone. The chain joins TRBV5-6 to TRBJ1-3, with D possibly matching TRBD1 (6 bases). This CDR3 is 15 amino acids long. CDR1 is SGHDT, CDR2 YYEEEE, per germline. V lost 6 bases and J lost 4, with 17 bases in between. The CDR3 nucleotides are TGTGCCAGCAACTTCGGGGGCGCGGTAGGAAACACCATATATTTT. It specifies CASNFGGAVGNTIYF.

This clone has ten or more counts. V is TRBV5-1 and J is TRBJ2-7; 11 positions agree with TRBD2. Trimming took 4 bases from V and 6 from J; bases not matched to a gene: 9. CDR3 size: 15 residues. In germline, CDR1 is SGHRS, CDR2 YFSETQ. CDR3: CASSQRGLAGAEQYF. In nucleotides, the CDR3 is TGCGCCAGCAGCCAAAGAGGACTAGCGGGTGCCGAGCAGTACTTC.

V is TRBV20-1 and J is TRBJ2-7; 11 bases align to TRBD2. Losses at the gene ends were 4 bases for V and 4 bases for J; bases not matched to a gene: 12. The CDR3 has 16 residues. CDR1 and CDR2 from the germline V gene are DFQATT and SNEGSKA (reference sequence). The CDR3 coding sequence is TGCAGTGCTATATTATCTAGCGGGGGGTCGATGTACGAGCAGTACTTC. Protein product: CSAILSSGGSMYEQYF.

By frequency in the sample, this clone is medium-sized. The rearrangement uses TRBV28 and TRBJ2-2, with 9 bases matching TRBD1. The CDR3 runs to 16 residues. V lost 2 bases to trimming and J lost 6 bases; unmatched junction nucleotides: 7. Germline values: CDR1 MDHEN, CDR2 SYDVKM. The CDR3 loop reads CASSLPGQGFSGELFF. The CDR3 region has the DNA TGTGCCAGCAGTTTACCGGGACAGGGATTCTCCGGGGAGCTGTTTTTT.

This clone was seen only once. At one of its ends the junction is not consistent with the germline gene, which may arise from a read error. For the CDR3, the DNA is TGTGCCAGCATCCCCGACTCGCCAACTTCTAGCACAGATGCGCAGTATTTT. Amino acids: CASIPDSPTSSTDAQYF. This chain uses TRBV5-6 with TRBJ2-3; the D gene is possibly TRBD2 (5 bases). Looked up from germline, CDR1 is SGHDT and CDR2 is YYEEEE. The CDR3 has 17 residues.

This clone was seen a handful of times. V usage is TRBV11-2 and J usage is TRBJ2-1, with 16 positions matching TRBD2. The CDR3 is made up of 21 amino acids. V lost 3 bases to trimming and J lost 4 bases; unmatched junction nucleotides: 15. The germline CDR1 and CDR2 sequences are SGHAT and FQNNGV. CDR3 sequence (DNA): TGTGCCAGCAGCTTCGAAGGGACTAGCGGGAGGGCCGCAAGCTTATACAATGAGCAGTTCTTC. It specifies CASSFEGTSGRAASLYNEQFF.

The sample holds many counts of this clone. CDR3 bases: TGTGCCAGCAGCTTAGGGTCTTCCCCGCTCTATGGCTACACCTTC. Protein: CASSLGSSPLYGYTF. The genes are TRBV7-2 and TRBJ1-2; D gene unclear. The germline CDR1 and CDR2 sequences are SGHTA and FQGNSA. Deletions cut 1 base from V and 4 bases from J, with 13 bases between. The CDR3 runs 15 residues. Variable domain in full (rest from reference TRBV7-2 and TRBJ1-2): GAGVSQSPSNKVTEKGKDVELRCDPISGHTALYWYRQSLGQGLEFLIYFQGNSAPDKSGLPSDRFSAERTGGSVSTLTIQRTQQEDSAVYLCASSLGSSPLYGYTFGSGTRLTVV.

This clone was seen many times. V is TRBV6-2 or TRBV6-3 and J is TRBJ1-1; D gene uncertain. Germline-derived CDR1 and CDR2 are MNHEY and SVGEGT. The CDR3 length is 15 residues. Trimming cost V 0 bases and J 0 bases, with 8 bases left between them. The CDR3 DNA reads as TGTGCCAGCAGTTACTCGATGGGGATGAACACTGAAGCTTTCTTT. Its protein product is CASSYSMGMNTEAFF.

By sample share, this clone is medium-sized (0.01 to 0.1%). The chain is built from TRBV6-1 and TRBJ1-3; unclear D gene. Germline values: CDR1 MNHNS, CDR2 SASEGT. The CDR3 covers 17 residues. V lost 5 bases to trimming and J lost 4 bases, with 21 bases between them. The CDR3 DNA sequence: TGTGCCAGCAGTCCCCTCCCGCGGGCAGCGGTCGGAAACACCATATATTTT. This sequence encodes CASSPLPRAAVGNTIYF.

This clone has at least ten counts. Possible read error: a much larger clone is one base away. Other DNA sequences in the same sample also yield this CDR3. The chain uses TRBV27 and TRBJ2-5; D may match TRBD1 or TRBD2 (5 bases each). This CDR3 contains 16 residues. From germline, CDR1 is MNHEY and CDR2 SMNVEV (reference sequence). This chain's CDR3 is CASSLLGQRGVETQYF. CDR3 coding DNA: TGTGCCAGCAGCTTATTAGGTCAGAGGGGTGTGGAGACCCAGTACTTC.

This clone was seen only a few times. Just one base apart from a much larger clone, this may be a read error. The genes are TRBV6-2 or TRBV6-3 and TRBJ1-2, with TRBD1 as a possible D gene (5 bases). The CDR3 runs 13 residues. Germline V gives CDR1 MNHEY, CDR2 SVGEGT. CDR3 bases: TGTGCCAGCAGTACACAGGTGTACTATGGCCACACCTTC. Protein: CASSTQVYYGHTF.

This clone was detected ten times or more. This chain links TRBV20-1 with TRBJ2-2, with D unclear. V lost 0 bases, J lost 2 bases, and 16 bases lay in between. There are 17 residues in the CDR3. The germline gives CDR1 DFQATT, CDR2 SNEGSKA (reference sequence). The CDR3, as DNA: TGCAGTGCTAGAGATCAAGGCGAAGGCCTTAACACCGGGGAGCTGTTTTTT. Translating gives CSARDQGEGLNTGELFF.

This clone appeared many times. The chain joins TRBV29-1 to TRBJ1-5; possibly TRBD1 for D (6 bases). Germline assignment: CDR1 SQVTM and CDR2 ANQGSEA. V gave up 4 bases and J gave up 0 bases, with 7 bases separating them. This CDR3 is 13 amino acids long. The CDR3 DNA sequence: TGCAGCGTTGGAGGGGGTAGCAATCAGCCCCAGCATTTT. Translating gives CSVGGGSNQPQHF.

This clone was found a few times. The rearrangement uses TRBV12-3 or TRBV12-4 and TRBJ2-7; D is perhaps TRBD2 (7 bases). This CDR3 has 17 amino acids. Trimming removed 5 bases at V and 0 bases at J, with 20 bases between. CDR3 amino acids: CASSPSLGGETSYEQYF. CDR3 sequence (DNA): TGTGCCAGCAGTCCCTCGCTAGGGGGGGAAACCTCCTACGAGCAGTACTTC.

The chain employs TRBV7-2 and TRBJ1-2; D might be TRBD1 (6 bases). The V and J ends lost 7 bases and 10 bases respectively, with 19 bases between them. The CDR3 covers 13 residues. CDR1 and CDR2 from the germline V gene are SGHTA and FQGNSA. CDR3 DNA: TGTGCCAGCAAGGACCCAGGGGCAGGGGTCTACACCTTC. It codes for CASKDPGAGVYTF.

This clone was seen ten or more times. The rearrangement uses TRBV4-2 and TRBJ2-5; D possibly corresponds to TRBD2 (5 bases). Germline V gene lookup returns CDR1 LGHNA and CDR2 YNFKEQ. V was pared by 1 base and J by 5 bases, with 11 bases between. CDR3 size: 14 residues. The CDR3, as DNA: TGTGCCAGCAGCCAAGGAAGAGGGCCGGAGACCCAGTACTTC. It yields the protein CASSQGRGPETQYF.

This clone was counted ten times or more. The chain joins TRBV4-1 to TRBJ1-2; 9 bases map to TRBD1. The CDR3 covers 14 residues. Looked up from germline, CDR1 is MGHRA and CDR2 is YSYEKL. J was trimmed by 6 bases and V by 1 base; bases with no gene match: 3. Here the CDR3 DNA reads TGCGCCAGCAGCCAAGGGACAGGGGCCCATGGCTACACCTTC. Translating gives CASSQGTGAHGYTF.

This clone showed up many times. The rearrangement joins TRBV20-1 to TRBJ2-7; D unclear. Germline V CDR1 and CDR2: DFQATT, SNEGSKA (reference sequence). Deletions cut 1 base from V and 3 bases from J, with 7 bases between. The CDR3 contains 12 residues. Written as DNA, the CDR3 is TGCAGTGCTAGAGTCAGTTTCTACGAGCAGTACTTC. Its protein product is CSARVSFYEQYF.

This clone is medium-sized within its sample. The chain combines TRBV24-1 with TRBJ1-6; D not resolved. Germline values: CDR1 KGHDR, CDR2 SFDVKD. V shed 3 bases and J shed 0 bases, with 2 bases lying between them. The CDR3 is made up of 14 amino acids. The CDR3 here is CATSDGSYNSPLHF. The CDR3 region has the DNA TGTGCCACCAGTGATGGCTCCTATAATTCACCCCTCCACTTT.